The 16 T cell receptor beta chains reported below all come from one sample, sequenced in a study of T cells in Graves' hyperthyroidism and ophthalmopathy. RNA transcripts gave rise to amplified TCR beta CDR3 regions. The study used the HTBI primer set for a first-round RT-PCR of the TCR CDR3. A single record per CDR3 protein comes from TCRdb applying MiXCR to the multiplex PCR reads. This table holds approximately 380,000 distinct CDR3 sequences, around 15% found once. Sample: blood. Every receptor here comes from a man in his forties or fifties with Graves' ophthalmopathy.

This clonotype was seen only a few times. The chain couples TRBV9 to TRBJ2-1; D gene ambiguous. The CDR3 is made up of 15 amino acids. V lost 3 bases to trimming and J lost 3 bases, with 13 bases between them. In germline, CDR1 is SGDLS, CDR2 YYNGEE. CDR3 sequence: CASSALAVGYNEQFF. CDR3 in DNA: TGTGCCAGCAGCGCATTAGCTGTCGGCTACAATGAGCAGTTCTTC.

The chain uses TRBV7-3 and TRBJ2-2; D is unresolved. The germline V gene encodes CDR1 SGHTA and CDR2 FQGTGA. This CDR3 is 15 amino acids long. The ends were cut back, 2 bases at V and 0 bases at J, with 7 bases in the middle. CDR3 sequence (DNA): TGTGCCAGCAGCTTAGCGGCAACGAACACCGGGGAGCTGTTTTTT. This encodes CASSLAATNTGELFF.

In this sample, this clonotype turned up many times. V gene TRBV5-1 combines with J gene TRBJ2-3; 9 positions match TRBD1. Germline trimming cut 4 bases from V and 3 bases from J; bases unmatched to any gene: 6. The V gene's germline CDR1 is SGHRS and CDR2 YFSETQ. The CDR3 covers 15 residues. The CDR3 DNA reads as TGCGCCAGCAGCCAGCAAGGACAGGGGACAGATACGCAGTATTTT. The encoded protein is CASSQQGQGTDTQYF. Looking up the rest from reference TRBV5-1 and TRBJ2-3 gives the full variable domain: KAGVTQTPRYLIKTRGQQVTLSCSPISGHRSVSWYQQTPGQGLQFLFEYFSETQRNKGNFPGRFSGRQFSNSRSEMNVSTLELGDSALYLCASSQQGQGTDTQYFGPGTRLTVL.

This clonotype came up many times. V usage is TRBV27 and J usage is TRBJ1-1; D remains ambiguous. The germline V gene has CDR1 MNHEY and CDR2 SMNVEV (reference sequence). The CDR3 length is 14 residues. V was cut by 2 bases and J by 1 base, with 8 bases left in between. The CDR3 DNA reads TGTGCCAGCAGTTTAGCCGGCCGGAACACTGAAGCTTTCTTT. Its protein product is CASSLAGRNTEAFF.

V gene TRBV6-2 or TRBV6-3 combines with J gene TRBJ2-7, with D possibly being TRBD2 (5 bases). In germline, CDR1 is MNHEY, CDR2 SVGEGT. The CDR3 sequence is 15 residues long. Trimming pared 5 bases from V and 3 bases from J, leaving 17 bases between. CDR3 DNA: TGTGCCAGCAGTGGGGTACCGGGAACCCGCTACGAGCAGTACTTC. The encoded protein is CASSGVPGTRYEQYF.

This clonotype was detected ten times or more. The chain combines TRBV29-1 with TRBJ2-7; 7 bases align to TRBD2. The V gene's germline CDR1 is SQVTM and CDR2 ANQGSEA. The junction had 6 bases not matched to a gene; V was cut back by 4 bases and J by 0 bases. CDR3 length: 14 amino acids. The CDR3 here is CSVGGAGTSYEQYF. The CDR3 DNA reads as TGCAGCGTTGGGGGAGCGGGGACCTCCTACGAGCAGTACTTC.

The rearrangement joins TRBV29-1 to TRBJ2-2; D perhaps matches TRBD2 (5 bases). V gave up 5 bases and J gave up 7 bases, with 11 bases separating them. The germline gives CDR1 SQVTM, CDR2 ANQGSEA. There are 12 residues in the CDR3. Here the CDR3 DNA reads TGCAGCGTTCGTATGAGGGACGGGGAGCTGTTTTTT. Translated, it gives CSVRMRDGELFF.

This chain links TRBV6-9 with TRBJ1-1, with TRBD1 identical over 9 bases. V shed 3 bases and J 11 bases; nucleotides not matched to a gene: 19. This CDR3 comprises 17 residues. Germline lookup yields CDR1 MNHGY and CDR2 SVAAGI. The chain's CDR3 is CASSYTHRDRVNFVAFF. The DNA for the CDR3 is TGTGCCAGCAGTTACACCCACCGGGACAGGGTAAATTTTGTGGCTTTCTTT.

This clonotype was observed at least ten times. The chain uses TRBV30 and TRBJ2-7, with 10 nucleotides matching TRBD2. J was trimmed by 2 bases and V by 2 bases; bases with no gene match: 0. This CDR3 region has 13 residues. Germline CDR1 is GTSNPN and CDR2 is SVGIG (reference sequence). For the CDR3, the DNA is TGTGCCTGGAGTAGCGGGAGGGCCTACGAGCAGTACTTC. Translation gives CAWSSGRAYEQYF.

This chain joins TRBV9 and TRBJ2-1; D unresolved. Trimming removed 3 bases at V and 8 bases at J, with 9 bases between. This CDR3 has 12 residues. Germline V gene lookup returns CDR1 SGDLS and CDR2 YYNGEE. CDR3 DNA sequence: TGTGCCAGCAGCGACCGGTTGGATGAGCAGTTCTTC. Translation gives CASSDRLDEQFF.

This clonotype was picked up a small number of times. The chain employs TRBV5-1 and TRBJ1-2; 7 bases line up with TRBD1. The CDR3 runs to 16 residues. After removal of 4 bases from V and 2 bases from J, the junction contained 11 bases not matched to a gene. Germline CDR1 and CDR2: SGHRS and YFSETQ. CDR3 sequence (DNA): TGCGCCAGCAGCCCGGAATCAGGGGGGCAAAACTATGGCTACACCTTC. Amino acids: CASSPESGGQNYGYTF.

Many counts were recorded for this clonotype. The V and J genes are TRBV20-1 and TRBJ2-7; D perhaps matches TRBD1 (6 bases). V lost 1 base and J 0 bases, leaving 19 bases between the germline ends. The CDR3 totals 17 residues. Germline lookup yields CDR1 DFQATT and CDR2 SNEGSKA (reference sequence). CDR3 sequence reads: CSARASVGQISSYEQYF. As DNA, the CDR3 is TGCAGTGCTAGAGCCTCCGTGGGACAAATTAGCTCCTACGAGCAGTACTTC.

The table lists this clonotype with a few counts. The chain is built from TRBV20-1 and TRBJ2-2; the match to TRBD2 covers 10 bases. The CDR3 is made up of 16 amino acids. V dropped 1 base and J dropped 5; count of bases not matched to a gene: 7. Per germline, CDR1 DFQATT and CDR2 SNEGSKA (reference sequence). CDR3 in DNA: TGCAGTGCTAGAGTCCTAGCGGGAGAATATACCGGGGAGCTGTTTTTT. The encoded protein is CSARVLAGEYTGELFF.

This clonotype has ten or more counts. The gene calls are TRBV13 and TRBJ2-2; D unclear. Germline CDR1 and CDR2: PRHDT and FYEKMQ (reference sequence). CDR3 length equals 12 residues. Trimming stripped 6 bases from V and 4 bases from J, with 6 bases between. The CDR3, as DNA: TGTGCCAGCAGACAGACCACCGGGGAGCTGTTTTTT. As protein: CASRQTTGELFF.

This clonotype was detected ten times or more. This rearrangement joins TRBV19 to TRBJ2-1; TRBD1 is a possible D gene (6 bases). The germline gives CDR1 LNHDA, CDR2 SQIVND (reference sequence). V lost 3 bases, J lost 4 bases, and 25 bases lay in between. The length of the CDR3 is 19 residues. The CDR3 spells CASSIARLSGAGDYNEQFF. The CDR3, as DNA: TGTGCCAGTAGTATCGCACGTCTATCTGGGGCAGGGGATTACAATGAGCAGTTCTTC.

At least ten counts were recorded for this clonotype. This chain links TRBV7-2 with TRBJ1-5; D call uncertain. The germline CDR1 and CDR2 sequences are SGHTA and FQGNSA. V lost 3 bases and J lost 4, with 10 bases in between. The CDR3 consists of 14 residues. CDR3 sequence (DNA): TGTGCCAGCAGCTTCAGAGGGATTAATCAGCCCCAGCATTTT. This gives the protein CASSFRGINQPQHF.